The clone carrying this T cell receptor (beta chain) showed up just a few times. Its antigen remains unidentified. This record belongs to a study of blood T cells in healthy people across ages. Study-level results: Calculation of diversity from one million T cells yielded estimates considered to be underestimates.

The second PCR ran roughly 6 to 11 cycles with a sample-barcoded 5' primer and J-beta primers. TCRdb reprocessed the 5' RACE reads with MiXCR, giving one entry per CDR3 protein. The data hold around 520,000 distinct CDR3 sequences, with 25% to 35% observed a single time. CDR1 and CDR2 (germline): SGHTA, FQGTGA. The CDR3 covers 13 residues. The germline V and J ends were trimmed by 3 bases and 6 bases, with 9 bases remaining between them. These same data were also listed under a study on T cells of mothers and their children. That publication notes: Each mother yielded more than 10 million TCR beta CDR3 reads. Each child yielded about 3 million reads.

This sequence joins TRBV7-3 and TRBJ2-1; D ambiguous. Sequencing was performed on blood. This TCR derives from a boy aged 2 to 9 in good health. The CDR3 DNA reads TGTGCCAGCAGCTTCCTACAGAGCAATGAGCAGTTCTTC. It specifies CASSFLQSNEQFF.